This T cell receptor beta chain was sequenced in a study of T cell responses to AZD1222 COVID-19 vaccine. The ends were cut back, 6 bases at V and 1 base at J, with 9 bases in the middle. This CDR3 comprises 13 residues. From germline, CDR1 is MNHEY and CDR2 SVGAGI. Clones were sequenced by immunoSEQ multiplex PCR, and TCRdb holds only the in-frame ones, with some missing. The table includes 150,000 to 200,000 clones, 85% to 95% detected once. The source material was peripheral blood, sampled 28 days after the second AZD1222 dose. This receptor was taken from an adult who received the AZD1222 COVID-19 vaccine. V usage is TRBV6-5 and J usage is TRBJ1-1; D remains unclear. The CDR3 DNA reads TGTGCCAGCAGGAACAGTCCGAACACTGAAGCTTTCTTT. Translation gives CASRNSPNTEAFF.